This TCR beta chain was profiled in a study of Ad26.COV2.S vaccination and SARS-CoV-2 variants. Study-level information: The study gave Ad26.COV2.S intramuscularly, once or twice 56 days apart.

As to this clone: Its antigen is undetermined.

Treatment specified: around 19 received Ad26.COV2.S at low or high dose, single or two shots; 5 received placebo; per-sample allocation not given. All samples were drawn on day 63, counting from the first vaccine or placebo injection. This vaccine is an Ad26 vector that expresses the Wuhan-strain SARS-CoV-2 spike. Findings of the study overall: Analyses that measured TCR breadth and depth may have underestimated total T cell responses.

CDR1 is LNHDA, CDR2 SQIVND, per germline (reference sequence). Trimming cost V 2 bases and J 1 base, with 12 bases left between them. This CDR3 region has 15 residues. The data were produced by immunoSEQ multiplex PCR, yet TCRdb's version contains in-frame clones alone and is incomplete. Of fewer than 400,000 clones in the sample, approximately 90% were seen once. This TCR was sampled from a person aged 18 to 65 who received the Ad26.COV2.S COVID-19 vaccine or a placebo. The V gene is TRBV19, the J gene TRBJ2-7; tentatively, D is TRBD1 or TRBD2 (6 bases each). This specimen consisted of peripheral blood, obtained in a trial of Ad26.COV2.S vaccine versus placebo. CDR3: CASSIQEGGSYEQYF. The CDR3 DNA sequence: TGTGCCAGTAGTATACAGGAGGGGGGTTCCTACGAGCAGTACTTC.